This T cell receptor (beta chain) originates from a study of blood T cell repertoires in COVID-19 (dated by TCRdb to about 2020). For the study in its entirety: Collaborator samples came from the United States, Italy and Spain and covered acute and convalescent phases of COVID-19. The material from the prospective study consisted of cDNA or gDNA derived from T cells, B-cell-depleted T cells, or PBMCs. The dataset comprised deeply sampled blood TCRbeta repertoires from subjects exposed to, actively infected with, or recovered from COVID-19. The repertoires were released in a freely available public database meant as a resource for research on the immune response to SARS-CoV-2. The samples were drawn from the first 160 participants of the ongoing ImmuneRACE study and from 1,254 subjects provided by 6 global collaborators. Nearly every sample came with metadata listing a de-identified subject ID, COVID-19 status, age in years and sex. HLA class I and class II types, where available, came from metadata supplied by the sample provider rather than from assay-based typing.

Notes on this clone: Which antigen it targets is not known. No base qualities exist here, and no much larger clone lies one base off it.

The paper's findings and limits, for the study overall: The amount of clinical and demographic metadata varied by source and participant and was provided uncurated.

The CDR3 numbers 13 residues from cysteine through phenylalanine. Only the CDR3 DNA is retained, 39 bases long and in frame from the first base. The junction shows trimming of 3 bases on V and 1 base on J, plus 6 bases between the germline ends. TCRbeta CDR3 regions were amplified from genomic DNA by means of the immunoSEQ Assay, a bias-controlled multiplex PCR. Per the original workflow: The number of nucleated cells in each sample was estimated from the amplification of reference gene primers within the assay. To quantify the absolute abundance of each unique TCRbeta CDR3 rearrangement, sequence reads were collapsed and filtered. For each sample, productive Simpson clonality was calculated by taking the square root of Simpson's diversity index across productive rearrangements. The table comes from immuneACCESS by way of TCRdb, which keeps in-frame sequences with V and J called. Part of the clones is missing from these tables; in studies checked, under half for an unresolved V gene and the rest for unknown reasons. Clonal size and the V and J genes are those of that table, whereas D and trimming came from the DNA. Recorded for this sample are approximately 160,000 clones; about 86% of them occurred a single time. Jointly, the top ten make up less than 20% of the sample.

Whole blood was collected in K2EDTA tubes by collaborating institutions according to the institutions' own protocols. For TCRbeta analysis, collaborators shipped samples as frozen whole blood, isolated PBMCs, or DNA extracted from either of those sample types. The rearranged chain carries TRBV12-3 or TRBV12-4 and TRBJ1-1; no D gene call is confident. The material sequenced was peripheral blood. This sequence originates from a woman older than 75 with acute or convalescent COVID-19. The DNA sequence is given as TGTGCCAGCAGTTTTAATAGGAACACTGAAGCTTTCTTT. This yields the protein CASSFNRNTEAFF.